This is a list of T cell receptor beta chains from one sample in a study of cytomegalovirus exposure and HLA in healthy donors. Assay: immunoSEQ multiplex PCR; the TCRdb copy retains only in-frame clones and omits some. Of some 130,000 clones in the sample, 60% to 80% are singletons; the top ten hold 2.2%. The sample taken for sequencing was PBMCs. These receptors all come from a man aged 25-45 years in good health and CMV-seronegative. The CDR3 runs from the conserved cysteine through the conserved F or W.

CDR3aa	v_gene	len
CASSFSQGADTQYF	TRBV7-9	14
CASSPGQSPSTDTQYF	TRBV18	16
CASKGGEFYEQYF	TRBV2	13
CASSQDQGTLHTEAFF	TRBV4-2	16
CASSLGTGGWQFF	TRBV27	13
CATSRDQGLNYGYTF	TRBV15	15
CASSLAGSPYEQYF	TRBV5-4	14
CASSLQGGQETQYF	TRBV7-9	14
CASRTSGGNSYGYTF	TRBV2	15
CASSLDSNYGYTF	TRBV6-5	13
CASVGTSGSYETQYF	TRBV28	15
CASSILGGGYSYEQYF	TRBV5-6	16
CASSPTGEPGNTIYF	TRBV5-1	15
CASSVEGAGLSYNEQFF	TRBV9	17
CASSHAEPSTDTQYF	TRBV5-4	15
CASSQDRQEFEKLFF	TRBV4-2	15
CASSLAMSSGNTIYF	TRBV5-1	15
CSVAIATNEKLFF	TRBV29-1	13
CAIRSSGWGGADTQYF	TRBV10-3	16
CASTGTSGRAPYNEQFF	TRBV9	17
CATSRDPSRNEQFF	TRBV15	14
CAIGTSGRGSYEQYF	TRBV10-3	15
CSVGTDKHEQYF	TRBV29-1	12
CASSPGSGRGYEQFF	TRBV9	15
CASSYATGAYGYTF	TRBV6-5	14
CASSLRQAADTQYF	TRBV5-1	14
CASSELNEKLFF	TRBV5-1	12
CASSVAAGALDEQYF	TRBV9	15
CASSLGLTPTNEKLFF	TRBV7-9	16
CASYTGTVFYEQYF	TRBV28	14
CASSKGPARSTEAFF	TRBV14	15
CSVGQGNEQFF	TRBV20-1	11
CASSTGGVAEAFF	TRBV6-1	13
CASSLGASGRAGNTQYF	TRBV5-6	17
CASSPPGQGARAFF	TRBV18	14
CASSEDRGRNYGYTF	TRBV6-1	15
CAISDDRASEAFF	TRBV10-3	13
CASSLASGRPNGTQYF	TRBV12-1	16
CSAARHTEAFF	TRBV20-1	11
CASSEERVGTEAFF	TRBV25-1	14
CASRRTANNEQFF	TRBV5-1	13
CSVVRLYGYTF	TRBV29-1	11
CASSWTQNTEAFF	TRBV27	13
CASRSSNYGYTF	TRBV28	12
CASSLGGGQGPYEQYF	TRBV11-2	16
CASSYSGREREQFF	TRBV6-5	14
CASRFDRDYGYTF	TRBV5-6	13
CASSYRDRVTGELFF	TRBV14	15
CASSDLNYPGELFF	TRBV19	14
CASSSHRVGGNQPQHF	TRBV28	16
CAIRVWTSGFTDTQYF	TRBV10-3	16
CASSGTTGQAGELFF	TRBV6-1	15
CASSPGRSAGELFF	TRBV11-3	14
CASSFNIGNTIYF	TRBV27	13
CASSSGSRAQYF	TRBV5-1	12